The table lists the clone carrying this T cell receptor (beta chain) with many counts. Its antigen remains unknown. The sample comes from a study of Graves' ophthalmopathy and Graves' hyperthyroidism. Study-wide findings and caveats: Blood shared most expanded thyroid clonotypes above 0.001 frequency. With a specificity of around 77% and a sensitivity of about 70%, the model predicted ophthalmopathy progression.

New diagnoses, under 2 months' duration, and ages 18 to 65 characterized the hyperthyroidism patients. It was on clinical symptoms, serum thyroxine, TRAb, thyroid ultrasound and orbital computed tomography that diagnosis relied. Beta-chain TCR CDR3 regions were amplified from RNA transcripts. The library came from an HTBI-primed first-round RT-PCR and a second-round multiplex PCR. Each CDR3 protein gets one entry after TCRdb re-called the multiplex PCR reads with MiXCR. Found here are about 390,000 distinct CDR3 sequences, 15% to 17% of them singletons; the top ten hold roughly 7%. The sequence came from a woman younger than 30 with stable Graves' hyperthyroidism. The sample comprised peripheral blood.

The CDR3: CASSPFGRGTEAFF. The CDR3 bases are TGTGCCAGCTCACCGTTTGGACGGGGCACTGAAGCTTTCTTT. The V gene is TRBV18, the J gene TRBJ1-1; D gene uncertain. The germline V gene has CDR1 KGHSH and CDR2 LQKENI. Trimming took 3 bases from V and 4 from J, leaving 12 bases between them. This CDR3 contains 14 residues.